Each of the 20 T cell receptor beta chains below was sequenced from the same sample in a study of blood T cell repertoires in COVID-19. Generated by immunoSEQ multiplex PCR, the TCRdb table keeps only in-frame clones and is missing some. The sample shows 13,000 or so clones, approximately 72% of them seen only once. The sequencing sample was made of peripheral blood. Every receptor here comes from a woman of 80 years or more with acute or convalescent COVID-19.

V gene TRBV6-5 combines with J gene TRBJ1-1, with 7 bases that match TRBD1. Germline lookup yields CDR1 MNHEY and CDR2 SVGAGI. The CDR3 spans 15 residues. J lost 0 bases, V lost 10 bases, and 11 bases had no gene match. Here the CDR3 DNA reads TGTGCCACCTACAAATTACAGGGGATGAACACTGAAGCTTTCTTT. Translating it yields CATYKLQGMNTEAFF.

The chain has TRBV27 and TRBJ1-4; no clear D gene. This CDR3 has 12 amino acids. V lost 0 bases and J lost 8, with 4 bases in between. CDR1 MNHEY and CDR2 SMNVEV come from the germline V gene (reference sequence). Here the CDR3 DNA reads TGTGCCAGCAGTTTATCCGGGGAAAAACTGTTTTTT. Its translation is CASSLSGEKLFF.

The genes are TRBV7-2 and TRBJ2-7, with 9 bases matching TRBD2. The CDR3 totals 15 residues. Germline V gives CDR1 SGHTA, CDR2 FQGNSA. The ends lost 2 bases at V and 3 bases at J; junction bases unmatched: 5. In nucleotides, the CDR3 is TGTGCCAGCAGCTTAAAGACTAGCGGTAACTACGAGCAGTACTTC. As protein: CASSLKTSGNYEQYF.

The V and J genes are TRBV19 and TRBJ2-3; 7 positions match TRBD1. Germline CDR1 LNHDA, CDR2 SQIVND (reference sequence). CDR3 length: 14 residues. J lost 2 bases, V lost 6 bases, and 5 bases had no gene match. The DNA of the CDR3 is TGTGCCAGTAGCACAGGGGTTGACACAGATACGCAGTATTTT. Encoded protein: CASSTGVDTDTQYF.

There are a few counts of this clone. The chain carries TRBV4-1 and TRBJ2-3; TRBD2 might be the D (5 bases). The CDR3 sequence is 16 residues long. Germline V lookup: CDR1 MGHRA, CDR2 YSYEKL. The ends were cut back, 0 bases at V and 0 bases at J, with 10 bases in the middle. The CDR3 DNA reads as TGCGCCAGCAGCCAAGATTGGACTTCGAGCACAGATACGCAGTATTTT. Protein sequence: CASSQDWTSSTDTQYF.

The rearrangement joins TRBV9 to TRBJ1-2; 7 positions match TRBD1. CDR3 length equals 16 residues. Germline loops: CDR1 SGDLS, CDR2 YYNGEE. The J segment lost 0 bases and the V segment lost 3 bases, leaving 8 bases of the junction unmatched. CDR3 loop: CASSGGPDRTNYGYTF. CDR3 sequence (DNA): TGTGCCAGCAGCGGGGGCCCGGACAGGACTAACTATGGCTACACCTTC.

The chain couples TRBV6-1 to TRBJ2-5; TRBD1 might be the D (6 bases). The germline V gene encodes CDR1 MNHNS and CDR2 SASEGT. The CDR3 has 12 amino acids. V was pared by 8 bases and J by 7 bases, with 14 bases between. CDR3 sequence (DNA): TGTGCCAGCGGGACATCTGGGGGGACCCAGTACTTC. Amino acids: CASGTSGGTQYF.

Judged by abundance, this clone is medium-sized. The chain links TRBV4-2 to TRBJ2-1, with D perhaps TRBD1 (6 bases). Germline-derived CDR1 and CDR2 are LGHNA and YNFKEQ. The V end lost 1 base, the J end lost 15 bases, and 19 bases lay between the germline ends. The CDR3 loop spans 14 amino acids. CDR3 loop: CASSQGSDRFEGFF. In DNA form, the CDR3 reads TGTGCCAGCAGCCAAGGATCCGACAGGTTCGAGGGGTTCTTC.

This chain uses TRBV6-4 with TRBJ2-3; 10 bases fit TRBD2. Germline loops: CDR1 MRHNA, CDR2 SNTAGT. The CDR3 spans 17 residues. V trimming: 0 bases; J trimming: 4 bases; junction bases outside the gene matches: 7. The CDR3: CASSDSMASGGSDTQYF. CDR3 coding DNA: TGTGCCAGCAGTGACTCGATGGCTAGCGGGGGCTCAGATACGCAGTATTTT.

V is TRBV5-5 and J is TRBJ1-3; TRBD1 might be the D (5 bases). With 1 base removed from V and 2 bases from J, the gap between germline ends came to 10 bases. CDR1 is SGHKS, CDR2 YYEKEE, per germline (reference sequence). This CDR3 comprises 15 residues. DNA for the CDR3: TGTGCCAGCAGCTTGATGTTGACAGCTGGAAACACCATATATTTT. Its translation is CASSLMLTAGNTIYF.

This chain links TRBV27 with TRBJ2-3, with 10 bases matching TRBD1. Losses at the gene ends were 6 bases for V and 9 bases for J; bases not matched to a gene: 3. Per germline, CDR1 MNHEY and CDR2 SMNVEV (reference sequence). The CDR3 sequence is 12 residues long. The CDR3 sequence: CASSRGQGTQYF. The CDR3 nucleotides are TGTGCCAGCAGCAGGGGACAGGGGACGCAGTATTTT.

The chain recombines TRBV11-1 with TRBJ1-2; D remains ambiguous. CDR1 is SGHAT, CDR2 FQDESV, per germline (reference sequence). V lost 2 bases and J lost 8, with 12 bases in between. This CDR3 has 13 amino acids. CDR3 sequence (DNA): TGTGCCAGCAGCTTAATTCTGGCGGAAGGCTACACCTTC. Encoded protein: CASSLILAEGYTF.

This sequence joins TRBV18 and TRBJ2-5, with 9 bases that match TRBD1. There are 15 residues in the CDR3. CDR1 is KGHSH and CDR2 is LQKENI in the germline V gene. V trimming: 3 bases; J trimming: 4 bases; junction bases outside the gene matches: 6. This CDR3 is CASSPSQGAAETQYF. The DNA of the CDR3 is TGTGCCAGCTCACCGTCACAGGGGGCGGCAGAGACCCAGTACTTC.

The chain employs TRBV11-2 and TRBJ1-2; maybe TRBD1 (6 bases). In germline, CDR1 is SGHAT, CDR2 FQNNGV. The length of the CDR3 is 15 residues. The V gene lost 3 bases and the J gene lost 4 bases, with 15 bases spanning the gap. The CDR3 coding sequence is TGTGCCAGCAGCTTGGTACAGGGCGGGGGCTATGGCTACACCTTC. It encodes CASSLVQGGGYGYTF.

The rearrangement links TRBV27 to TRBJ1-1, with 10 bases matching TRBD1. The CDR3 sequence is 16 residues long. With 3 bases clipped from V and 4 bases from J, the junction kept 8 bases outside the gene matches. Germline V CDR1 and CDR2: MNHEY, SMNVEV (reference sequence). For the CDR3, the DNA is TGTGCCAGCAGTTTCTGGACAGGGGGAAGAAGCACTGAAGCTTTCTTT. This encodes CASSFWTGGRSTEAFF.

CDR3 protein: CASSSRGQGASGANVLTF. The CDR3 DNA follows: TGTGCCAGCAGTTCCAGGGGGCAAGGGGCTTCTGGGGCCAACGTCCTGACTTTC. The chain recombines TRBV27 with TRBJ2-6; the match to TRBD1 covers 8 bases. J lost 1 base, V lost 4 bases, and 9 bases had no gene match. The CDR3 contains 18 residues. Germline V gene data show CDR1 as MNHEY and CDR2 as SMNVEV (reference sequence).

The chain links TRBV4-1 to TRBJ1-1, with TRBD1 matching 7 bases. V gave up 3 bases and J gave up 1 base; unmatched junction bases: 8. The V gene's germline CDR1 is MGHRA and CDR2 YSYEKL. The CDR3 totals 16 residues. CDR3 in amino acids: CASSHQTGAGNTEAFF. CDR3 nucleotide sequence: TGCGCCAGCAGCCACCAAACAGGGGCGGGGAACACTGAAGCTTTCTTT.

The CDR3 sequence: CSVSTLGTGGDTQYF. The CDR3 nucleotides read TGCAGCGTTTCAACCTTGGGGACAGGGGGTGATACGCAGTATTTT. V is TRBV29-1 and J is TRBJ2-3, with 11 nucleotides matching TRBD1. Germline lookup yields CDR1 SQVTM and CDR2 ANQGSEA. After removal of 5 bases from V and 6 bases from J, the junction contained 10 bases not matched to a gene. This CDR3 has 15 residues.

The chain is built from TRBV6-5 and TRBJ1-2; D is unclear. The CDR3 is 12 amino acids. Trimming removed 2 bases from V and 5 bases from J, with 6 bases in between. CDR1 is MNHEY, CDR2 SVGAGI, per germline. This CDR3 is CASSYPGYGYTF. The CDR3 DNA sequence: TGTGCCAGCAGTTACCCGGGTTATGGCTACACCTTC.

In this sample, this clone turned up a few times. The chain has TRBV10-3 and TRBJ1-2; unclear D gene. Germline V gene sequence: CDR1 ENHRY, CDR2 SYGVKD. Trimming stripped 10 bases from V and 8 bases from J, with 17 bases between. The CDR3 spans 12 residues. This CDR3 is CATRGSTMGYTF. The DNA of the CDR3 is TGTGCCACGCGAGGGTCGACCATGGGCTACACCTTC.